This TCR beta chain was sequenced during a study of blood T cells in healthy people across ages. General observations from the study: The unsorted PBMCs prevented any conclusive comparison of naive versus antigen-experienced cells.

Sample-barcoded 5' priming and a J-beta primer mix drove a second PCR of 7 to 11 cycles. Every cDNA was tagged by a template-switch adaptor with 12 random nucleotides. Each single sample gave us at least 2.5 million CDR3-containing paired-end reads. MiXCR, applied by TCRdb to the 5' RACE reads, yields one record per CDR3 protein. The sample consists of 550,000 to 750,000 distinct CDR3 sequences, roughly 20% of them appearing once. About this clonotype itself: Its specificity is unknown.

The donors, aged about 6 to 95, were healthy Caucasians from Russia. Germline CDR1 is SGHRS and CDR2 is YFSETQ. This CDR3 contains 15 residues. V was shortened by 0 bases and J by 9 bases, with 17 bases between the two germline ends. The clonotype was recovered from a man between 65 and 85 years old in good health. Sequenced sample: blood. The chain couples TRBV5-1 to TRBJ2-3; D gene uncertain. The CDR3 loop reads CASSLGTELKKTQYF. CDR3 DNA: TGCGCCAGCAGCTTGGGGACCGAATTGAAGAAAACGCAGTATTTT.